The present T cell receptor (beta chain) was sequenced within a study of shared clonotypes between healthy human individuals. Overall study: Three plates were used per donor for CD4 naive, three for CD4 memory, two for CD8 naive and one for CD8 memory.

This clone was seen only once. Its target is not known. There are 15 residues in the CDR3. Germline CDR1 reads GTSNPN; CDR2 reads SVGIG (reference sequence). Trimming took 2 bases from V and 3 from J; bases not matched to a gene: 6. Study-wide findings and caveats: Clonotype sharing across a few donors was observed for around 5% of naive CD4 clonotypes.

Authors' data handling: Because ImmunoSEQ provided only junction sequences with no quality scores, the filtering differed. Assay: immunoSEQ multiplex PCR; the TCRdb copy retains only in-frame clones and omits some. Clone size and V and J calls were adopted from that table, with D and trimming inferred from the DNA. There are 2 million to 2.5 million clones in the sample; approximately 93% occur only once, and 0.39% lies in the top ten. This TCR came from a man aged 18-30 years in good health. Some clones in this sample may be carry-over from other donors' samples. This chain uses TRBV30 with TRBJ2-7; TRBD1 matches 11 bases. Sequenced: naive CD4+ T cells from PBMCs. The subset is: CD45RA+ positively selected. CDR3 coding DNA: TGTGCCTGGAGTTTAGTCGGGACAGGGGGCTACGAGCAGTACTTC. Its protein is CAWSLVGTGGYEQYF.